This T cell receptor (beta chain) is from a study of cytomegalovirus exposure and HLA in healthy donors. As for the study in general: Genotyping showed roughly 86% of 398 donors falling in the Caucasian-associated ancestry cluster. General study points: Accurate HLA-A and HLA-B prediction from TCR beta sequences was reported for most subjects. The authors later found most CMV-associated TCR beta chains appeared HLA-restricted. A reported reduction in N-insertions relative to the approximately 600-donor mean was seen in an Asian-associated ancestry cluster in a later analysis.

About this clone itself: The antigen remains unidentified.

Primers for the PCR totalled 60 Vbeta and 13 Jbeta. Libraries were prepared by immunoSEQ multiplex PCR; TCRdb keeps only in-frame clonotypes and omits some of them. Of under 250,000 clones listed, under 85% were seen once; the top ten hold 1.7%. The CDR3 length is 15 residues. V lost 3 bases and J 2 bases, leaving 11 bases between the germline ends. CDR1 is SGHVS and CDR2 is FQNEAQ in the germline V gene. V gene TRBV7-8 combines with J gene TRBJ1-5; D is possibly TRBD1 (5 bases). This clonotype was obtained from a man in his fifties or sixties in good health and CMV-seronegative. Sample: PBMCs. The CDR3 here is CASSLFGGGNQPQHF. DNA of the CDR3: TGTGCCAGCAGCTTGTTCGGGGGTGGCAATCAGCCCCAGCATTTT.